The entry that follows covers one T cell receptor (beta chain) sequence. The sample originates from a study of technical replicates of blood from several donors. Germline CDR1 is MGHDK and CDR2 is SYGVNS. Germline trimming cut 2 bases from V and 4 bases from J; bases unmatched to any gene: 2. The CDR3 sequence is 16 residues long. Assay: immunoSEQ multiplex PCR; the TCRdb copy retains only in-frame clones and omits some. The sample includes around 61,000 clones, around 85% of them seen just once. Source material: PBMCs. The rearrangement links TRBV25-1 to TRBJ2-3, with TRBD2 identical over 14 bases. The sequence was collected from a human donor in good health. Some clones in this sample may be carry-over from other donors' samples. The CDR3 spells CASSEQTSGRADTQYF. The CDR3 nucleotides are TGTGCCAGCAGTGAACAGACTAGCGGGAGGGCAGATACGCAGTATTTT.